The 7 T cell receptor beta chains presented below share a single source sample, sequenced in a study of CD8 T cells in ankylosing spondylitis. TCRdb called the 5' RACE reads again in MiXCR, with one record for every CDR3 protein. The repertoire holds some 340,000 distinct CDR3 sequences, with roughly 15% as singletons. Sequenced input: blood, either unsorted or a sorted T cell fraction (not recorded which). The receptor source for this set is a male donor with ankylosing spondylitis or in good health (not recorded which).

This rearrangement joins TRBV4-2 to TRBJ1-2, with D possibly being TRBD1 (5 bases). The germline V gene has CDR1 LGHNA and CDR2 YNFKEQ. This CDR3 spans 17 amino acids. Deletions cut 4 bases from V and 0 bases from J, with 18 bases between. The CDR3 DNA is TGTGCCAGCAGCCTAGGGGATGGCAGCCCCGCTAACTATGGCTACACCTTC. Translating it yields CASSLGDGSPANYGYTF.

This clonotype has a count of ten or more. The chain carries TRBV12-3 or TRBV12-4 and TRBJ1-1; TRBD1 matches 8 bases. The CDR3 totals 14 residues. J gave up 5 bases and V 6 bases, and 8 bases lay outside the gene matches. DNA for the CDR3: TGTGCCAGCAGCCCAGGACAGGGACGAACTGAAGCTTTCTTT. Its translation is CASSPGQGRTEAFF.

Here the CDR3 DNA reads TGCAGTGCTGAAGACAGGGGCACAGATACGCAGTATTTT. It translates to CSAEDRGTDTQYF. The chain joins TRBV20-1 to TRBJ2-3, with 7 bases matching TRBD1. This CDR3 is 13 amino acids long. After removal of 5 bases from V and 1 base from J, the junction contained 3 bases not matched to a gene. From germline, CDR1 is DFQATT and CDR2 SNEGSKA (reference sequence).

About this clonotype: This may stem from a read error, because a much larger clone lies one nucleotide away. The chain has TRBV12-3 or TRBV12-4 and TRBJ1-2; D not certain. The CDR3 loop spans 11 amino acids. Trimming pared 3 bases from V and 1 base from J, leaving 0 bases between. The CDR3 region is CASSFNYGYTF. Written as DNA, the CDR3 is TGTGCCAGCAGTTTTAACTATGGCTACACCTTC.

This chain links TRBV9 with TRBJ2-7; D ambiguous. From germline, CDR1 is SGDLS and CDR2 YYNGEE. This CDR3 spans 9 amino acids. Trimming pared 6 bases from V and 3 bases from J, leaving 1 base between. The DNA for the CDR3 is TGTGCCAGCATCTACGAGCAGTACTTC. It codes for CASIYEQYF.

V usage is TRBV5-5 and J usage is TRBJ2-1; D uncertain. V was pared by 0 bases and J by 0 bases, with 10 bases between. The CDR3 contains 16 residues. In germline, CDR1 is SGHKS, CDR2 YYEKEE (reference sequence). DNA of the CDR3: TGTGCCAGCAGCTTGGACGGTCCGAGCTCCTACAATGAGCAGTTCTTC. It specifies CASSLDGPSSYNEQFF. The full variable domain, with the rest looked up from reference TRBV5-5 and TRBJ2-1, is DAGVTQSPTHLIKTRGQQVTLRCSPISGHKSVSWYQQVLGQGPQFIFQYYEKEERGRGNFPDRFSARQFPNYSSELNVNALLLGDSALYLCASSLDGPSSYNEQFFGPGTRLTVL.

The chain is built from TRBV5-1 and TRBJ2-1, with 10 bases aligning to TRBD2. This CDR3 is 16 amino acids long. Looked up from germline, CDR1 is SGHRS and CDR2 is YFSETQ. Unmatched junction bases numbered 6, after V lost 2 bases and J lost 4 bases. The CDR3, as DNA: TGCGCCAGCAGCTTAGGATCTAGCGGGAGTTACAATGAGCAGTTCTTC. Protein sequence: CASSLGSSGSYNEQFF.